This TCR beta chain was recovered during a study of blood T cell repertoires in COVID-19. TCRdb's copy holds only in-frame clones and misses some; the assay was immunoSEQ multiplex PCR. This table has almost 500,000 clones, around 85% appearing once. V lost 7 bases to trimming and J lost 2 bases; unmatched junction nucleotides: 6. Germline lookup yields CDR1 MNHNY and CDR2 SVGAGI (reference sequence). The CDR3 contains 15 residues. Participant age was roughly 18 to 90 years, and participants resided in around 24 US areas. In assigning cohorts, the study relied on participant-reported clinical history.

The sample consisted of PBMCs or T cells enriched from blood (not recorded which). The J gene is TRBJ2-1, the V gene TRBV6-6, with TRBD2 matching over 9 bases. The sequence derives from a woman in her sixties or seventies who had recovered from COVID-19. CDR3 nucleotide sequence: TGTGCCAGCACTAGCGGGGACCTAGCCTACAATGAGCAGTTCTTC. This encodes CASTSGDLAYNEQFF.